The sequence of this T cell receptor (beta chain) was determined in a study of blood T cell repertoires in COVID-19. Turning to the study itself: Specimens from acute and convalescent COVID-19 originated in the United States, Italy and Spain. PBMCs, B-cell-depleted T cells, or T cells provided the cDNA or gDNA that made up the material.

In the authors' workflow: Using reference gene primer amplification, nucleated cell counts were estimated. Sequencing was performed with immunoSEQ multiplex PCR; in TCRdb, only in-frame clones are kept and a portion is missing. V, J and clone size are those of that table, while D and trimming were read from the DNA. Seen here are 35,000 to 45,000 clones, around 85% observed once, and the top ten hold 12%. As regards this clone: Mismatch with germline at one junction end may stem from a read error.

This receptor was taken from a human donor in a cohort sampled during active COVID-19. What was sequenced was peripheral blood.

This CDR3 is CATSAPGETQHF. CDR3 DNA sequence: TGTGCCACCAGTGCCCCAGGGGAGACCCAGCACTTC. The chain carries TRBV24-1 and TRBJ2-5, with D maybe TRBD1 (6 bases). The germline V gene encodes CDR1 KGHDR and CDR2 SFDVKD. The length of the CDR3 is 12 residues.